The 9 T cell receptor beta chains listed next were all sequenced from one sample in a study of CD8+ T cells in alopecia areata. The treatment here: oral pan-JAK inhibitor, 5-10 mg twice daily. Extraction and reverse transcription of RNA yielded cDNA as the sequencing template. Here immunoSEQ multiplex PCR was the method, and the copy in TCRdb shows in-frame clones only, minus some. The sample includes roughly 210,000 clones, around two fifths of them seen just once. The sample here was CD4+ T cells sorted from blood, taken at roughly week 38, from a patient treated with tofacitinib. The receptors shown here come from a human donor with alopecia areata.

This chain uses TRBV7-9 with TRBJ1-1; possibly TRBD1 for D (5 bases). The CDR3 consists of 14 residues. Trimming removed 5 bases at V and 5 bases at J, with 15 bases between. Germline assignment: CDR1 SEHNR and CDR2 FQNEAQ (reference sequence). As DNA, the CDR3 is TGTGCCAGCAGCCGAGGGACGGATGGGACTGAAGCTTTCTTT. The encoded protein is CASSRGTDGTEAFF.

This clone was picked up a small number of times. CDR3 in DNA: TGTGCCAGCAGCTTCAAGCCGGGACAGGGGGTGTCCCAGTACTTC. Amino acid sequence: CASSFKPGQGVSQYF. The chain couples TRBV7-2 to TRBJ2-5; 11 bases are a match to TRBD1. V shed 3 bases and J 9 bases; nucleotides not matched to a gene: 9. Germline V gene lookup returns CDR1 SGHTA and CDR2 FQGNSA. The CDR3 covers 15 residues.

Concerning this clone: One end of the junction varies from germline; a read error may be responsible. The V gene is TRBV7-7, the J gene TRBJ2-3, with TRBD2 matching 10 bases. Germline CDR1 is SSHAT and CDR2 is FNYEAQ (reference sequence). CDR3 length equals 17 residues. This chain's CDR3 is CASSLGILAGVADTQYF. Here the CDR3 DNA reads TGTGCTAGCAGCTTAGGGATCCTAGCGGGAGTGGCCGATACGCAGTATTTT.

A few counts support this clone. This rearrangement joins TRBV11-1 to TRBJ2-3; 8 bases agree with TRBD1. Germline assignment: CDR1 SGHAT and CDR2 FQDESV (reference sequence). The V gene end was trimmed by 5 bases and the J gene end by 4 bases; junction bases not matched to a gene: 2. CDR3 length: 13 amino acids. This CDR3 reads CASSQDRADTQYF. The CDR3 coding sequence is TGTGCCAGCAGCCAGGACAGGGCAGATACGCAGTATTTT.

The chain uses TRBV30 and TRBJ1-4; maybe TRBD1 (6 bases). From germline, CDR1 is GTSNPN and CDR2 SVGIG (reference sequence). CDR3 length: 12 amino acids. Trimming cost V 8 bases and J 8 bases, with 15 bases left between them. CDR3 DNA sequence: TGTGCCGGGGTACAGGGTAACGAAAAACTGTTTTTT. Residues: CAGVQGNEKLFF.

A few counts support this clone. The chain recombines TRBV29-1 with TRBJ2-1, with TRBD1 matching over 12 bases. Looked up from germline, CDR1 is SQVTM and CDR2 is ANQGSEA. CDR3 length: 13 amino acids. Trimming removed 4 bases from V and 10 bases from J; junction bases left unmatched: 5. CDR3 sequence (DNA): TGCAGCGTTGTGGGACAGGGGGCATGGGAGCAGTTCTTC. It encodes CSVVGQGAWEQFF.

V and J are TRBV2 and TRBJ2-1, with 10 bases lining up with TRBD2. This CDR3 has 15 residues. The junction had 9 bases not matched to a gene; V was cut back by 8 bases and J by 5 bases. CDR1 is SNHLY and CDR2 is FYNNEI in the germline V gene. CDR3 residues: CASHFASGRNNEQFF. For the CDR3, the DNA is TGTGCCAGCCACTTCGCTAGCGGGAGAAACAATGAGCAGTTCTTC.

This clone was detected only a few times. This chain links TRBV29-1 with TRBJ1-5; D not resolved. The CDR3 covers 12 residues. Trimming stripped 4 bases from V and 1 base from J, with 5 bases between. Germline V gene lookup returns CDR1 SQVTM and CDR2 ANQGSEA. The CDR3 DNA follows: TGCAGCGTTGGGGCCAGCAATCAGCCCCAGCATTTT. Its protein is CSVGASNQPQHF.

The chain has TRBV9 and TRBJ2-3, with a possible D match to TRBD1 (6 bases). V was clipped by 3 bases and J by 0 bases, with 11 bases between them. CDR1 SGDLS and CDR2 YYNGEE come from the germline V gene. The CDR3 contains 15 residues. Here the CDR3 reads CASSAGQSSTDTQYF. The CDR3 DNA reads as TGTGCCAGCAGCGCCGGACAGTCAAGCACAGATACGCAGTATTTT.